This T cell receptor beta chain was sequenced during a study of blood T cell repertoires in COVID-19. On the study more broadly: T cells, B-cell-depleted T cells, or PBMCs supplied cDNA or gDNA.

Some clones are missing from TCRdb's copy, which holds only in-frame ones; the method was immunoSEQ multiplex PCR. The table shows 250,000 to 300,000 clones, with less than 90% occurring only once. The J segment lost 2 bases and the V segment lost 0 bases, leaving 7 bases of the junction unmatched. CDR3 length equals 16 residues. From germline, CDR1 is LNHNV and CDR2 YYDKDF (reference sequence). This sequence originates from a woman in her 30s with COVID-19, enrolled during active disease. The chain joins TRBV15 to TRBJ2-7; 7 bases fit TRBD2. The sample taken for sequencing was peripheral blood. CDR3 region: CATSRDVASGPYEQYF. The CDR3 DNA follows: TGTGCCACCAGCAGAGATGTGGCTAGCGGACCCTACGAGCAGTACTTC.